The 11 T cell receptor beta chains below were found in one sample sequenced in a study of cytomegalovirus exposure and HLA in healthy donors. The protocol was immunoSEQ multiplex PCR, while the TCRdb copy is restricted to in-frame clones and leaves out a portion. The table lists around 60,000 clones, less than 96% of them singletons. Sequencing input: PBMCs. The receptors here all came from a woman between 18 and 29 years old in good health and CMV-seronegative.

The rearrangement links TRBV27 to TRBJ2-1; TRBD2 might be the D (6 bases). Trimming left V 0 bases short and J 6 bases short, with 6 bases between. Germline V lookup: CDR1 MNHEY, CDR2 SMNVEV (reference sequence). CDR3 length: 13 residues. The CDR3 DNA reads TGTGCCAGCAGTTTATCGGGGGGCAATGAGCAGTTCTTC. This translates into CASSLSGGNEQFF.

The chain carries TRBV5-1 and TRBJ2-7, with 13 nucleotides matching TRBD2. CDR1 is SGHRS and CDR2 is YFSETQ in the germline V gene. The CDR3 length is 17 residues. The V gene end was trimmed by 0 bases and the J gene end by 7 bases; junction bases not matched to a gene: 10. CDR3 amino acids: CASSLGLAGGPKREQYF. Written as DNA, the CDR3 is TGCGCCAGCAGCTTGGGACTAGCGGGAGGCCCTAAACGGGAGCAGTACTTC.

This chain uses TRBV5-1 with TRBJ2-1; 7 nucleotides match TRBD1. The V and J ends lost 4 bases and 0 bases, in that order; junction bases with no gene match: 7. The CDR3 is 16 amino acids. Germline V lookup: CDR1 SGHRS, CDR2 YFSETQ. The CDR3 reads CASSRLQGSSYNEQFF. For the CDR3, the DNA is TGCGCCAGCAGCAGATTACAGGGGAGCTCCTACAATGAGCAGTTCTTC.

The chain recombines TRBV4-3 with TRBJ2-3; D might be TRBD1 (6 bases). Germline lookup yields CDR1 LGHNA and CDR2 YSLEER. This CDR3 region has 12 residues. V was trimmed by 1 base and J by 10 bases, leaving 9 bases between them. The CDR3 region has the DNA TGCGCCAGCAGCCAAGGGGGGCCGGCGCAGTATTTT. Protein sequence: CASSQGGPAQYF.

This chain joins TRBV28 and TRBJ2-3; TRBD1 agrees at 9 bases. V shed 5 bases and J 6 bases; nucleotides not matched to a gene: 18. This CDR3 is 18 amino acids long. Germline values: CDR1 MDHEN, CDR2 SYDVKM. CDR3 bases: TGTGCCAGCAGTCCCTCCCTTGGGACAGGGCCGAGCGGGGATACGCAGTATTTT. Its protein is CASSPSLGTGPSGDTQYF.

The rearrangement uses TRBV4-3 and TRBJ1-1; TRBD1 is a possible D gene (6 bases). CDR1 is LGHNA and CDR2 is YSLEER in the germline V gene. This CDR3 spans 17 amino acids. The V end lost 0 bases, the J end lost 1 base, and 15 bases lay between the germline ends. CDR3 coding DNA: TGCGCCAGCAGCCAAGATTTGGTGGGACACACGAACACTGAAGCTTTCTTT. Amino acid sequence: CASSQDLVGHTNTEAFF.

The V gene is TRBV14, the J gene TRBJ2-5, with D possibly TRBD2 on 6 matching bases. This CDR3 has 13 amino acids. Trimming removed 1 base from V and 5 bases from J, with 8 bases in between. Germline V lookup: CDR1 SGHDN, CDR2 FVKESK. The CDR3 sequence: CASSQGGGETQYF. Here the CDR3 DNA reads TGTGCCAGCAGCCAAGGTGGGGGGGAGACCCAGTACTTC.

This clone was detected once. The chain carries TRBV6-1 and TRBJ2-2, with 7 bases lining up with TRBD2. The CDR3 is 15 residues long. The V and J ends lost 2 bases and 6 bases, in that order; junction bases with no gene match: 6. The germline V gene has CDR1 MNHNS and CDR2 SASEGT. The DNA of the CDR3 is TGTGCCAGCAGTGAACTGGGCGGGGGACCCGGGGAGCTGTTTTTT. It translates to CASSELGGGPGELFF.

V and J are TRBV2 and TRBJ1-2; 9 bases align to TRBD1. Germline V lookup: CDR1 SNHLY, CDR2 FYNNEI. After removal of 9 bases from V and 4 bases from J, the junction contained 3 bases not matched to a gene. This CDR3 contains 12 residues. CDR3 DNA: TGTGCCAGTGGACAGGGGTCCTATGGCTACACCTTC. Protein: CASGQGSYGYTF.

The chain carries TRBV7-2 and TRBJ2-7; 11 positions agree with TRBD2. Germline V CDR1 and CDR2: SGHTA, FQGNSA. The CDR3 runs 15 residues. J was trimmed by 0 bases and V by 5 bases; bases with no gene match: 3. The CDR3 DNA is TGTGCCAGCAGCCCGACTAGCGGGAACTCCTACGAGCAGTACTTC. Translating it yields CASSPTSGNSYEQYF.

The chain carries TRBV7-9 and TRBJ2-1, with TRBD1 matching over 11 bases. The germline V gene has CDR1 SEHNR and CDR2 FQNEAQ (reference sequence). J was trimmed by 9 bases and V by 1 base; bases with no gene match: 11. The CDR3 is 17 residues long. The CDR3 DNA reads TGTGCCAGCAGCTTAGGGAGAGGGACAGGGGGGTTCGGTGAGCAGTTCTTC. It codes for CASSLGRGTGGFGEQFF.